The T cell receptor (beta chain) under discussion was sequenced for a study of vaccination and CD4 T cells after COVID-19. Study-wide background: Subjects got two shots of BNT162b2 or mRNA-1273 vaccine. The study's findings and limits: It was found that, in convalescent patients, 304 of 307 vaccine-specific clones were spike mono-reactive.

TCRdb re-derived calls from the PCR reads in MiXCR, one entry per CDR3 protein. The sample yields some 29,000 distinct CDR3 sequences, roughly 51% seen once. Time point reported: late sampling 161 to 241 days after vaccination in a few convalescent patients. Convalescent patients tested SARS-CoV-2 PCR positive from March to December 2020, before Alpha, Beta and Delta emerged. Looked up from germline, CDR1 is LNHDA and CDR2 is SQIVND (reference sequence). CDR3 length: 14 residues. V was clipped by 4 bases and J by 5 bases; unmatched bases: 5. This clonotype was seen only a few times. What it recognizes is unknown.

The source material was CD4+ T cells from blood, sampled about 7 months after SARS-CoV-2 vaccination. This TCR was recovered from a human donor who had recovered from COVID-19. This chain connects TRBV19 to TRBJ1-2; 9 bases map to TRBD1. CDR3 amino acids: CASSKGQGGYGYTF. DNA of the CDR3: TGTGCCAGTAGTAAGGGACAGGGCGGTTATGGCTACACCTTC.